Below are 17 T cell receptor beta chains sequenced from a single sample in a study of Graves' ophthalmopathy and Graves' hyperthyroidism. RNA transcripts provided the template for amplifying TCR beta CDR3 regions. Amplification began with first-round RT-PCR using HTBI primers, then second-round multiplex PCR was performed. Via MiXCR, TCRdb re-called the multiplex PCR reads, giving one row per CDR3 protein. Seen here are over 200,000 distinct CDR3 sequences, roughly 29% observed once, and the top ten hold approximately 9.6%. The specimen was peripheral blood. These receptors all stem from a man between 45 and 60 years old with Graves' ophthalmopathy.

In DNA, the CDR3 is TGTGCCAGTAGTATACTAGGGCAGGGGGGATATGGCTACACCTTC. It translates to CASSILGQGGYGYTF. This chain uses TRBV19 with TRBJ1-2, with 7 bases lining up with TRBD1. CDR1 LNHDA and CDR2 SQIVND come from the germline V gene (reference sequence). The CDR3 covers 15 residues. V gave up 2 bases and J gave up 5 bases; unmatched junction bases: 8.

This clonotype was seen many times. The chain recombines TRBV11-2 with TRBJ2-7, with 9 bases that match TRBD2. The CDR3 has 16 amino acids. V lost 4 bases to trimming and J lost 3 bases; unmatched junction nucleotides: 10. CDR1 is SGHAT, CDR2 FQNNGV, per germline. The CDR3 spells CASSSPGLAPDYEQYF. The DNA of the CDR3 is TGTGCCAGCAGCTCTCCTGGACTAGCGCCGGACTACGAGCAGTACTTC.

V gene TRBV6-2 or TRBV6-3 combines with J gene TRBJ1-3; D perhaps matches TRBD1 (5 bases). V was shortened by 6 bases and J by 1 base, with 13 bases between the two germline ends. Per the germline V gene, CDR1 is MNHEY and CDR2 is SVGEGT. The CDR3 loop spans 15 amino acids. The DNA of the CDR3 is TGTGCCAGCAGCCGCTCGCCAGGGTCTGGAAACACCATATATTTT. It specifies CASSRSPGSGNTIYF.

This clonotype was seen ten or more times. V and J are TRBV4-1 and TRBJ2-2; D not resolved. Germline lookup yields CDR1 MGHRA and CDR2 YSYEKL. CDR3 length: 16 amino acids. Trimming took off 2 bases at V and 5 bases at J, with 15 bases between the two ends. In DNA, the CDR3 is TGCGCCAGCAGCCAATCTGCCACCCCCGGGACCGGGGAGCTGTTTTTT. Translation: CASSQSATPGTGELFF.

Regarding this clonotype: In this CDR3 the conserved last residue, phenylalanine or tryptophan, is missing, so a read error is likely. This chain links TRBV11-2 with TRBJ1-1; no clear D. Germline CDR1 SGHAT, CDR2 FQNNGV. The CDR3 consists of 16 residues. The ends were cut back, 2 bases at V and 3 bases at J, with 16 bases in the middle. CDR3 sequence reads: CASSLPGRGKYTEAFS. The CDR3 bases are TGTGCCAGCAGCTTACCTGGTCGAGGGAAGTACACTGAAGCTTTCTCT.

This clonotype is a singleton in its sample. This chain uses TRBV5-1 with TRBJ2-7; no definite D call. V lost 0 bases and J 0 bases, leaving 10 bases between the germline ends. The CDR3 runs to 15 residues. Germline V lookup: CDR1 SGHRS, CDR2 YFSETQ. This CDR3 is CASSLESQSSYEQYF. The CDR3 nucleotides read TGCGCCAGCAGCTTGGAGTCCCAGAGCTCCTACGAGCAGTACTTC. Variable domain in full (rest from reference TRBV5-1 and TRBJ2-7): KAGVTQTPRYLIKTRGQQVTLSCSPISGHRSVSWYQQTPGQGLQFLFEYFSETQRNKGNFPGRFSGRQFSNSRSEMNVSTLELGDSALYLCASSLESQSSYEQYFGPGTRLTVT.

This clonotype came up a few times. The chain recombines TRBV6-1 with TRBJ1-2; no definite D call. Germline loops: CDR1 MNHNS, CDR2 SASEGT. Trimming took 4 bases from V and 4 from J, leaving 10 bases between them. The CDR3 is 13 amino acids. This CDR3 reads CASSVSHIYGYTF. DNA of the CDR3: TGTGCCAGCAGTGTAAGCCATATCTATGGCTACACCTTC.

This clonotype has ten or more counts. V usage is TRBV19 and J usage is TRBJ1-6; perhaps TRBD1 as D (6 bases). CDR3 length equals 13 residues. The V end was cut by 11 bases, the J end by 7 bases, with 15 bases between. CDR1 and CDR2 from the germline V gene are LNHDA and SQIVND (reference sequence). The chain's CDR3 is CAAAGTKNSPLHF. The CDR3 region has the DNA TGTGCCGCCGCCGGGACAAAGAATTCACCCCTCCACTTT.

The table lists this clonotype with many counts. The V and J genes are TRBV11-2 and TRBJ1-2, with 9 nucleotides matching TRBD1. This CDR3 comprises 15 residues. The V gene end was trimmed by 3 bases and the J gene end by 4 bases; junction bases not matched to a gene: 6. Germline V CDR1 and CDR2: SGHAT, FQNNGV. CDR3 loop: CASSFTGGAFYGYTF. The DNA of the CDR3 is TGTGCCAGCAGCTTTACAGGGGGCGCTTTCTATGGCTACACCTTC.

This clonotype was recorded only once. The chain recombines TRBV12-3 or TRBV12-4 with TRBJ1-6, with 9 bases matching TRBD1. V trimming: 8 bases; J trimming: 7 bases; junction bases outside the gene matches: 9. CDR3 length: 15 amino acids. The CDR3 protein is CASATGGTANSPLHF. The CDR3 DNA reads as TGTGCCAGCGCAACAGGGGGCACAGCAAATTCACCCCTCCACTTT.

This clonotype was seen a handful of times. DNA for the CDR3: TGTGCCAGCAGCTTAGCGGGAGGAGGTTTCGAGCAGTACTTC. Translating gives CASSLAGGGFEQYF. The chain links TRBV7-2 to TRBJ2-7; D possibly corresponds to TRBD2 (6 bases). Germline CDR1 SGHTA, CDR2 FQGNSA. The V end lost 0 bases, the J end lost 6 bases, and 12 bases lay between the germline ends. The CDR3 runs 14 residues.

This clonotype was recorded a few times. The chain combines TRBV28 with TRBJ1-5; TRBD1 aligns across 7 bases. V shed 11 bases and J 6 bases; nucleotides not matched to a gene: 10. The CDR3 has 13 residues. CDR1 is MDHEN and CDR2 is SYDVKM in the germline V gene. CDR3 sequence: CAADRNAVQPQHF. The CDR3 DNA is TGTGCCGCGGACAGGAACGCGGTTCAGCCCCAGCATTTT. Filled out from reference TRBV28 and TRBJ1-5, the complete variable domain reads DVKVTQSSRYLVKRTGEKVFLECVQDMDHENMFWYRQDPGLGLRLIYFSYDVKMKEKGDIPEGYSVSREKKERFSLILESASTNQTSMYLCAADRNAVQPQHFGDGTRLSIL.

The rearrangement joins TRBV9 to TRBJ1-5; D not certain. Per the germline V gene, CDR1 is SGDLS and CDR2 is YYNGEE. The CDR3 loop spans 15 amino acids. V lost 0 bases to trimming and J lost 0 bases, with 7 bases between them. Here the CDR3 DNA reads TGTGCCAGCAGCGTAGCCGGGAATAGCAATCAGCCCCAGCATTTT. It codes for CASSVAGNSNQPQHF.

The chain uses TRBV15 and TRBJ2-5; tentatively, D is TRBD1 or TRBD2 (5 bases each). The CDR3 runs 14 residues. V lost 3 bases and J 4 bases, leaving 12 bases between the germline ends. CDR1 and CDR2 (germline): LNHNV, YYDKDF (reference sequence). Here the CDR3 DNA reads TGTGCCACCAGCAGCGCCGATGGGGGAGAGACCCAGTACTTC. Translated, it gives CATSSADGGETQYF.

This clonotype was picked up many times. The chain employs TRBV7-2 and TRBJ1-1; D perhaps matches TRBD1 (5 bases). V lost 7 bases and J lost 1, with 19 bases in between. The CDR3 extends over 16 amino acids. Germline CDR1 and CDR2: SGHTA and FQGNSA. CDR3: CASITSGRGWNTEAFF. CDR3 nucleotide sequence: TGTGCCAGCATTACAAGTGGGAGGGGTTGGAACACTGAAGCTTTCTTT.

The chain combines TRBV28 with TRBJ1-5; maybe TRBD1 (6 bases). Germline V gene sequence: CDR1 MDHEN, CDR2 SYDVKM. The CDR3 is made up of 15 amino acids. V lost 7 bases and J 2 bases, leaving 15 bases between the germline ends. CDR3 nucleotide sequence: TGTGCCAGCAAGCGGGGGACACATGGCAATCAGCCCCAGCATTTT. This sequence encodes CASKRGTHGNQPQHF. Filled out from reference TRBV28 and TRBJ1-5, the complete variable domain reads DVKVTQSSRYLVKRTGEKVFLECVQDMDHENMFWYRQDPGLGLRLIYFSYDVKMKEKGDIPEGYSVSREKKERFSLILESASTNQTSMYLCASKRGTHGNQPQHFGDGTRLSIL.

The CDR3, as DNA: TGTGCCAGCAGTACCCTTAGCGGGAGCTCCTACGAGCAGTACTTC. Protein product: CASSTLSGSSYEQYF. This chain links TRBV28 with TRBJ2-7, with 9 bases lining up with TRBD2. The CDR3 spans 15 residues. The J segment lost 0 bases and the V segment lost 5 bases, leaving 5 bases of the junction unmatched. Per germline, CDR1 MDHEN and CDR2 SYDVKM.